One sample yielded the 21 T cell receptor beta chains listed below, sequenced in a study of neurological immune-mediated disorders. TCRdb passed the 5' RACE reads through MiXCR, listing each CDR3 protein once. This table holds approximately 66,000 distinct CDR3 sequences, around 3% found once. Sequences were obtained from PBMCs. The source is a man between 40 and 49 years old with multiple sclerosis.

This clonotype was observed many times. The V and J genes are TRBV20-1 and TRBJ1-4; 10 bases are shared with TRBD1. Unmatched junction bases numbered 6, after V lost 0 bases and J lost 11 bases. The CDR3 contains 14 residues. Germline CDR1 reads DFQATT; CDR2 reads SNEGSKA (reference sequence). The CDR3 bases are TGCAGTGCTAGAGACTCCACGGGACAGGGGAAACTGTTTTTT. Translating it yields CSARDSTGQGKLFF.

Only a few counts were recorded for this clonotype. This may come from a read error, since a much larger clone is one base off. The CDR3: CASSLAEDSHLHF. Written as DNA, the CDR3 is TGCGCCAGCAGCTTGGCCGAGGATTCACACCTCCACTTT. The chain joins TRBV5-1 to TRBJ1-6, with unresolved D. The CDR3 extends over 13 amino acids. Looked up from germline, CDR1 is SGHRS and CDR2 is YFSETQ.

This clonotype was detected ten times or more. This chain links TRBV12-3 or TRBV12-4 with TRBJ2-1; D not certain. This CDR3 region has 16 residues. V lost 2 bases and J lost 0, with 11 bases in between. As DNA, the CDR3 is TGTGCCAGCAGTTTAAGACTGGCCAGCTCCTACAATGAGCAGTTCTTC. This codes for CASSLRLASSYNEQFF.

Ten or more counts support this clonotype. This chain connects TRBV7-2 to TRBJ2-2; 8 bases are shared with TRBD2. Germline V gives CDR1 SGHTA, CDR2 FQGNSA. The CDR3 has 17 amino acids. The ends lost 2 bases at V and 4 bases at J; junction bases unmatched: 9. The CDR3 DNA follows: TGTGCCAGCAGCTTATTCGCGGGGGGATATCGCACCGGGGAGCTGTTTTTT. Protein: CASSLFAGGYRTGELFF.

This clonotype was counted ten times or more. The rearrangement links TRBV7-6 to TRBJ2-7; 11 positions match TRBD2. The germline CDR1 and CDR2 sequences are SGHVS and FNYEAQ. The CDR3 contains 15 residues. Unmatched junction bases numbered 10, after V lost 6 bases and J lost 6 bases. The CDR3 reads CASSSLSGRASEQYF. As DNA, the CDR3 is TGTGCCAGCAGTTCCCTTAGCGGGAGGGCCTCCGAGCAGTACTTC.

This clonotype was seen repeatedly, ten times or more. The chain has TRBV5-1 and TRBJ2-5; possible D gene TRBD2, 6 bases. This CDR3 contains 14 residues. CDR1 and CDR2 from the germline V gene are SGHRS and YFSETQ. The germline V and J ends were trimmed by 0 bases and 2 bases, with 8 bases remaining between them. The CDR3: CASSLGTTQETQYF. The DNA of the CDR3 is TGCGCCAGCAGCTTGGGGACTACACAAGAGACCCAGTACTTC.

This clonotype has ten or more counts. For the CDR3, the DNA is TGCAGTGCTAGAGCGGCGGTAGCGGGGGGCCAGGGGGCGGAGACCCAGTACTTC. Translating it yields CSARAAVAGGQGAETQYF. The V and J genes are TRBV20-1 and TRBJ2-5, with 10 bases lining up with TRBD2. This CDR3 has 18 residues. Unmatched junction bases numbered 16, after V lost 1 base and J lost 5 bases. Looked up from germline, CDR1 is DFQATT and CDR2 is SNEGSKA (reference sequence).

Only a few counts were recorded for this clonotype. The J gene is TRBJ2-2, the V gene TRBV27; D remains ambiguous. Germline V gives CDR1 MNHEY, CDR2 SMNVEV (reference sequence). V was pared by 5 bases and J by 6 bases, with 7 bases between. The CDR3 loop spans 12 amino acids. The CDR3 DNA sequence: TGTGCCAGCAGTCTCCCGTCCGGGGAGCTGTTTTTT. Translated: CASSLPSGELFF.

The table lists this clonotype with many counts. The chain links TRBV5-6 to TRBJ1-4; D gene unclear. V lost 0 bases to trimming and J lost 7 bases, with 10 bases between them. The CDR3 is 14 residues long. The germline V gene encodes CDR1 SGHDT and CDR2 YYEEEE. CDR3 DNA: TGTGCCAGCAGCTTGGGAGGGTTAATTGAAAAACTGTTTTTT. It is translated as CASSLGGLIEKLFF.

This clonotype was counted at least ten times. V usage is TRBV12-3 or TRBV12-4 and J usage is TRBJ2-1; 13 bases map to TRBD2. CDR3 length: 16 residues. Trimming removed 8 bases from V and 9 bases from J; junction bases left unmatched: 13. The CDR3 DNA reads TGTGCCAGCGGCGGGACTAGCGGGGTGTACGGTGGTGAGCAGTTCTTC. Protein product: CASGGTSGVYGGEQFF.

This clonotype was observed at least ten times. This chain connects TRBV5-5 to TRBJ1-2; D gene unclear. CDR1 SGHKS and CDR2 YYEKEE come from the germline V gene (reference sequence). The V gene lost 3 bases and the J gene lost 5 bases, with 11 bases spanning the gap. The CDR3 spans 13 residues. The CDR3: CASSSAGDYGYTF. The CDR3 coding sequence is TGTGCCAGCAGCTCTGCCGGGGATTATGGCTACACCTTC. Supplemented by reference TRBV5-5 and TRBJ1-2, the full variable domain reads DAGVTQSPTHLIKTRGQQVTLRCSPISGHKSVSWYQQVLGQGPQFIFQYYEKEERGRGNFPDRFSARQFPNYSSELNVNALLLGDSALYLCASSSAGDYGYTFGSGTRLTVV.

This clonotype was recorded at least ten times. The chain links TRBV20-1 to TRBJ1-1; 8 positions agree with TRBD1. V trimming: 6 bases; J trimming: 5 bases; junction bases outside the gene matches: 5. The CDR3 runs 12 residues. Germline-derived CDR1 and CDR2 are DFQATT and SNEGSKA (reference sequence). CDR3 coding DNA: TGCAGTGCACCGGACAGGGATACTGAAGCTTTCTTT. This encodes CSAPDRDTEAFF.

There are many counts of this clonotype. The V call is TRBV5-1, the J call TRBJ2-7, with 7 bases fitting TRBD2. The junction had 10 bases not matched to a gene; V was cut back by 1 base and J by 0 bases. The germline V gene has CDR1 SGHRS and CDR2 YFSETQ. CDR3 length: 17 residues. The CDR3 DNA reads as TGCGCCAGCAGCTTGAAGTATGGCGGCGGGAGCTCCTACGAGCAGTACTTC. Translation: CASSLKYGGGSSYEQYF.

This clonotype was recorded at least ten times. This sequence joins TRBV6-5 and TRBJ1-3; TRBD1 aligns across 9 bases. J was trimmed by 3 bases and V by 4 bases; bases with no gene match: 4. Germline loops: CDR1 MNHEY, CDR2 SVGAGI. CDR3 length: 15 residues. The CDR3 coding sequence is TGTGCCAGCAGTTTGGACAGGGGTGTTGGAAACACCATATATTTT. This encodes CASSLDRGVGNTIYF.

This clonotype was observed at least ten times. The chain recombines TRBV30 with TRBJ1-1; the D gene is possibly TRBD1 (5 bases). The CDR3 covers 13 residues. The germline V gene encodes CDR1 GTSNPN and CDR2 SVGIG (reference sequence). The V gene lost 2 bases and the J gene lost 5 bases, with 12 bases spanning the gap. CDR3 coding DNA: TGTGCCTGGAGTCCGTCGGGGGGAACTGAAGCTTTCTTT. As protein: CAWSPSGGTEAFF. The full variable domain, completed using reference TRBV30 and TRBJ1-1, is SQTIHQWPATLVQPVGSPLSLECTVEGTSNPNLYWYRQAAGRGLQLLFYSVGIGQISSEVPQNLSASRPQDRQFILSSKKLLLSDSGFYLCAWSPSGGTEAFFGQGTRLTVV.

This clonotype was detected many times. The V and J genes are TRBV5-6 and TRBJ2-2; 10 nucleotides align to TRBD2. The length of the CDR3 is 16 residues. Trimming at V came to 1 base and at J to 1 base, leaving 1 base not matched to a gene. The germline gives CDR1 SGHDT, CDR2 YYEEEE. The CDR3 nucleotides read TGTGCCAGCAGCTTGAGACTAGCGGGGAACACCGGGGAGCTGTTTTTT. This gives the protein CASSLRLAGNTGELFF. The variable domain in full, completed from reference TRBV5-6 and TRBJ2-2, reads DAGVTQSPTHLIKTRGQQVTLRCSPKSGHDTVSWYQQALGQGPQFIFQYYEEEERQRGNFPDRFSGHQFPNYSSELNVNALLLGDSALYLCASSLRLAGNTGELFFGEGSRLTVL.

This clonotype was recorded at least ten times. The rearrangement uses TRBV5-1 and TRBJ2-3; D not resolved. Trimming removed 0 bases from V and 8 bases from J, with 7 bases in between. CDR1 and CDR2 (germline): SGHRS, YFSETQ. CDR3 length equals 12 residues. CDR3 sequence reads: CASSLEAGTQYF. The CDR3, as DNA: TGCGCCAGCAGCTTGGAGGCCGGTACGCAGTATTTT.

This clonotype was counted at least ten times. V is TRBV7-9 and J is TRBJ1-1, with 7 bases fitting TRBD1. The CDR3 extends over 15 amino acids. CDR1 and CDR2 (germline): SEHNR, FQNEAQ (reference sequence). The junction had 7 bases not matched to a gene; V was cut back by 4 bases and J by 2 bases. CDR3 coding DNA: TGTGCCAGCAGCTACGGACAGGTCTCAAACACTGAAGCTTTCTTT. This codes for CASSYGQVSNTEAFF. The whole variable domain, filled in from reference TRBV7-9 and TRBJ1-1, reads DTGVSQNPRHKITKRGQNVTFRCDPISEHNRLYWYRQTLGQGPEFLTYFQNEAQLEKSRLLSDRFSAERPKGSFSTLEIQRTEQGDSAMYLCASSYGQVSNTEAFFGQGTRLTVV.

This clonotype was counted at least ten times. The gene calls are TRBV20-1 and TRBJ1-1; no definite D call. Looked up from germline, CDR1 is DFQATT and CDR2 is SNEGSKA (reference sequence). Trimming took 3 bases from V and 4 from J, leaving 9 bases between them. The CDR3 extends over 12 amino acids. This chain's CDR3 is CSASRTSTEAFF. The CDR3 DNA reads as TGCAGTGCTAGCCGCACGAGCACTGAAGCTTTCTTT.

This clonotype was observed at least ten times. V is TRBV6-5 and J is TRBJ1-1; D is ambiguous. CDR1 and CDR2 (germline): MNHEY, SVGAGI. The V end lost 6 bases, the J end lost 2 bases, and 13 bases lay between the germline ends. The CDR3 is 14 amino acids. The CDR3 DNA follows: TGTGCCAGCAGCCAACTTTTGAGCAACACTGAAGCTTTCTTT. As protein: CASSQLLSNTEAFF.

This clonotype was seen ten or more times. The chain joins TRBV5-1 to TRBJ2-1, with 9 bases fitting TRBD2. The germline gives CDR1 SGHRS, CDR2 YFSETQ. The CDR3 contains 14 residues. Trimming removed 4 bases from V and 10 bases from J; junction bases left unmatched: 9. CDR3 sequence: CASSPLREGGEQFF. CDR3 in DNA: TGCGCCAGCAGCCCGCTGCGGGAGGGGGGGGAGCAGTTCTTC.